The present entry profiles one TCR beta chain with its context. Antigen unknown. Using immunoSEQ multiplex PCR, the repertoire was profiled, and TCRdb retains in-frame clones only, with some absent. The repertoire holds 130,000 to 150,000 clones, with about nine tenths as singletons. This sample was taken from a study of cytomegalovirus exposure and HLA in healthy donors. Findings and caveats of the study: The authors enumerated 150 to 200 TCR beta chains as linked to cytomegalovirus. Generally TCR sequences proved uncommon, though certain public TCRs appeared in numerous donors.

Germline V CDR1 and CDR2: MNHEY, SMNVEV (reference sequence). CDR3 length: 16 amino acids. V lost 5 bases and J lost 4; bases outside the gene matches: 5. The rearrangement links TRBV27 to TRBJ2-1; TRBD2 matches 13 bases. This receptor was obtained from a woman aged 30 to 39 in good health and CMV-seropositive. The specimen sequenced was PBMCs. This CDR3 is CASSRTSGGVYNEQFF. The DNA for the CDR3 is TGTGCCAGCAGTAGGACTAGCGGGGGAGTATACAATGAGCAGTTCTTC.